Following are 26 T cell receptor beta chains from one sample sequenced in a study of blood T cells in healthy people across ages. Sample-barcoded 5' priming and a J-beta primer mix drove a second PCR of 7 to 11 cycles. One entry per CDR3 protein, called by TCRdb with MiXCR from the 5' RACE reads. The sample holds approximately 800,000 distinct CDR3 sequences, nearly 60% seen once. Material: blood. Source of these receptors: a man aged 25 to 40 in good health.

This sequence joins TRBV21-1 and TRBJ2-7; no DNA check was done on the table's D call, TRBD1. TRBV21-1 is a documented pseudogene. This CDR3 contains 14 residues. The CDR3 protein is CASIDRDRDLEQYF. The CDR3 DNA is TGTGCCAGCATCGACCGGGACAGGGATCTCGAGCAGTACTTC.

A note on this clonotype: This may stem from a read error, because a much larger clone lies one nucleotide away. V and J are TRBV18 and TRBJ2-5; the D gene is possibly TRBD1 (6 bases). Looked up from germline, CDR1 is KGHSH and CDR2 is LQKENI. The CDR3 length is 13 residues. V shed 4 bases and J shed 11 bases, with 17 bases lying between them. In nucleotides, the CDR3 is TGTGCCAGCTCACTCTTGGACAGCGATGAGCAGTACTTC. Translating gives CASSLLDSDEQYF.

The CDR3 loop reads CASSLGLTGGTEEEDTQYF. The CDR3 DNA reads as TGTGCCAGTAGTCTGGGCCTCACCGGGGGGACAGAAGAGGAAGATACGCAGTATTTT. The chain employs TRBV19 and TRBJ2-3; D is tentatively TRBD1 or TRBD2 (7 bases each). V shed 5 bases and J shed 5 bases, with 29 bases lying between them. This CDR3 spans 19 amino acids. Germline CDR1 is LNHDA and CDR2 is SQIVND (reference sequence).

V usage is TRBV2 and J usage is TRBJ1-1, with D maybe TRBD1 (5 bases). The CDR3 totals 15 residues. The germline gives CDR1 SNHLY, CDR2 FYNNEI. The germline V and J ends were trimmed by 3 bases and 5 bases, with 16 bases remaining between them. CDR3 DNA: TGTGCCAGCAGTGACCTAACAGGCCGGCGTACTGAAGCTTTCTTT. Translation gives CASSDLTGRRTEAFF.

The chain carries TRBV21-1 and TRBJ2-5; the table gives TRBD1 as D, unverified against the DNA. TRBV21-1 has pseudogene status. The CDR3 consists of 11 residues. In DNA form, the CDR3 reads TGTGCCAGTCCCCCTGTAGAGACCCAGTACTTC. Translated: CASPPVETQYF.

The CDR3 region has the DNA TGCGCCAGCAGCCAACGACGGACAGCTCAAGAGACGGGCTACACCTTC. This gives the protein CASSQRRTAQETGYTF. This sequence joins TRBV4-3 and TRBJ1-2; weak D call: TRBD1 (6 bases). Trimming removed 2 bases from V and 8 bases from J, with 21 bases in between. This CDR3 has 16 residues. Germline-derived CDR1 and CDR2 are LGHNA and YSLEER.

J is TRBJ1-2 and V is TRBV6-6; maybe TRBD1 (5 bases). CDR1 is MNHNY and CDR2 is SVGAGI in the germline V gene (reference sequence). Trimming took 0 bases from V and 6 from J, leaving 8 bases between them. This CDR3 comprises 13 residues. The CDR3 DNA is TGTGCCAGCAGTTACTCGGTAGGGGATGGCTACACCTTC. It is translated as CASSYSVGDGYTF.

This clonotype was counted only a few times. V and J are TRBV20-1 and TRBJ2-1; no clear D. CDR1 is DFQATT, CDR2 SNEGSKA, per germline (reference sequence). The ends were cut back, 4 bases at V and 2 bases at J, with 15 bases in the middle. The CDR3 covers 15 residues. CDR3 loop: CSATSDILPYNEQFF. The CDR3 nucleotides are TGCAGTGCTACCTCCGACATCCTACCCTACAATGAGCAGTTCTTC.

The chain employs TRBV7-2 and TRBJ2-7, with 10 bases matching TRBD2. The CDR3 loop spans 15 amino acids. The junction had 6 bases not matched to a gene; V was cut back by 2 bases and J by 5 bases. The germline gives CDR1 SGHTA, CDR2 FQGNSA. In DNA form, the CDR3 reads TGTGCCAGCAGCTTAAGGCTAGCGGGAGCGGACGAGCAGTACTTC. Its protein is CASSLRLAGADEQYF. Drawing the rest from reference TRBV7-2 and TRBJ2-7, the complete variable domain is GAGVSQSPSNKVTEKGKDVELRCDPISGHTALYWYRQSLGQGLEFLIYFQGNSAPDKSGLPSDRFSAERTGGSVSTLTIQRTQQEDSAVYLCASSLRLAGADEQYFGPGTRLTVT.

The chain uses TRBV12-3 or TRBV12-4 and TRBJ2-7; D gene unclear. This CDR3 region has 14 residues. The V end lost 3 bases, the J end lost 0 bases, and 9 bases lay between the germline ends. This CDR3 reads CASSLRWSSYEQYF. The CDR3 nucleotides read TGTGCCAGCAGTTTGAGATGGAGCTCCTACGAGCAGTACTTC.

The V gene is TRBV28, the J gene TRBJ2-1, with D perhaps matching TRBD2 (6 bases). Germline V gives CDR1 MDHEN, CDR2 SYDVKM. The V end lost 9 bases, the J end lost 3 bases, and 12 bases lay between the germline ends. The CDR3 extends over 13 amino acids. Here the CDR3 reads CARLTSFYNEQFF. The CDR3 DNA reads TGTGCCAGATTAACTAGCTTCTACAATGAGCAGTTCTTC.

A few counts support this clonotype. The chain is built from TRBV5-1 and TRBJ2-3; perhaps TRBD2 as D (5 bases). V lost 3 bases, J lost 6 bases, and 5 bases lay in between. This CDR3 spans 11 amino acids. Germline-derived CDR1 and CDR2 are SGHRS and YFSETQ. Written as DNA, the CDR3 is TGCGCCAGCAGCTGGGAGGATACGCAGTATTTT. This sequence encodes CASSWEDTQYF.

The chain is built from TRBV5-1 and TRBJ2-7; D gene unclear. CDR1 is SGHRS and CDR2 is YFSETQ in the germline V gene. The CDR3 is 14 residues long. The germline V and J ends were trimmed by 7 bases and 0 bases, with 14 bases remaining between them. CDR3: CASGLDGYSYEQYF. The CDR3 nucleotides read TGCGCCAGCGGGCTGGACGGATACTCCTACGAGCAGTACTTC. The whole variable domain, filled in from reference TRBV5-1 and TRBJ2-7, reads KAGVTQTPRYLIKTRGQQVTLSCSPISGHRSVSWYQQTPGQGLQFLFEYFSETQRNKGNFPGRFSGRQFSNSRSEMNVSTLELGDSALYLCASGLDGYSYEQYFGPGTRLTVT.

The chain uses TRBV20-1 and TRBJ1-1, with D perhaps TRBD1 (5 bases). CDR1 and CDR2 (germline): DFQATT, SNEGSKA (reference sequence). Trimming removed 6 bases at V and 6 bases at J, with 11 bases between. The CDR3 has 11 residues. The CDR3 DNA reads as TGCAGTGCCCTGGGGGAGGCTGAAGCTTTCTTT. Encoded protein: CSALGEAEAFF.

The rearrangement links TRBV28 to TRBJ2-4, with TRBD2 matching 10 bases. The DNA end lines up better with TRBJ2-7; the J call may be wrong. Germline assignment: CDR1 MDHEN and CDR2 SYDVKM. The CDR3 totals 18 residues. Here the CDR3 DNA reads TGTGCCAGCAGTTTGCCGCTATCCGGGACTAGCGCGAATTACGAGCAGTACTTC. It specifies CASSLPLSGTSANYEQYF.

This chain joins TRBV7-2 and TRBJ2-5, with TRBD2 matching 10 bases. The J segment lost 4 bases and the V segment lost 5 bases, leaving 4 bases of the junction unmatched. CDR3 length: 14 residues. Germline values: CDR1 SGHTA, CDR2 FQGNSA. CDR3 protein: CTSSRSGGRETQYF. As DNA, the CDR3 is TGTACCAGCAGCCGTAGCGGGGGGAGAGAGACCCAGTACTTC. Supplemented by reference TRBV7-2 and TRBJ2-5, the full variable domain reads GAGVSQSPSNKVTEKGKDVELRCDPISGHTALYWYRQSLGQGLEFLIYFQGNSAPDKSGLPSDRFSAERTGGSVSTLTIQRTQQEDSAVYLCTSSRSGGRETQYFGPGTRLLVL.

The chain has TRBV20-1 and TRBJ2-1, with TRBD2 matching 11 bases. The CDR3 consists of 15 residues. CDR1 is DFQATT, CDR2 SNEGSKA, per germline (reference sequence). J lost 2 bases, V lost 3 bases, and 3 bases had no gene match. The CDR3 sequence is CSARPGLAAYNEQFF. DNA of the CDR3: TGCAGTGCTAGGCCGGGACTAGCGGCCTACAATGAGCAGTTCTTC.

The chain recombines TRBV5-4 with TRBJ2-1; D not resolved. Germline CDR1 is SGHNT and CDR2 is YYREEE (reference sequence). V lost 1 base and J 8 bases, leaving 7 bases between the germline ends. CDR3 length equals 12 residues. The CDR3 DNA follows: TGTGCCAGCAGCTTGACTGGTTATGAGCAGTTCTTC. Translating gives CASSLTGYEQFF. Based on the CDR3 plus reference TRBV5-4 and TRBJ2-1, the full variable domain is ETGVTQSPTHLIKTRGQQVTLRCSSQSGHNTVSWYQQALGQGPQFIFQYYREEENGRGNFPPRFSGLQFPNYSSELNVNALELDDSALYLCASSLTGYEQFFGPGTRLTVL.

The V and J genes are TRBV20-1 and TRBJ2-1, with 9 bases lining up with TRBD2. V lost 4 bases to trimming and J lost 0 bases; unmatched junction nucleotides: 4. The CDR3 runs 15 residues. CDR1 is DFQATT and CDR2 is SNEGSKA in the germline V gene (reference sequence). The CDR3 protein is CSATGLANSYNEQFF. CDR3 bases: TGCAGTGCTACGGGACTAGCTAACTCCTACAATGAGCAGTTCTTC.

This clonotype was recorded a few times. This chain joins TRBV4-2 and TRBJ2-1; 11 bases are shared with TRBD2. V trimming: 4 bases; J trimming: 4 bases; junction bases outside the gene matches: 6. This CDR3 region has 16 residues. CDR1 and CDR2 (germline): LGHNA, YNFKEQ. CDR3 nucleotides: TGTGCCAGCAGCCGGACCGGGACTAGCGGTTACAATGAGCAGTTCTTC. This sequence encodes CASSRTGTSGYNEQFF.

This sequence joins TRBV20-1 and TRBJ2-4, with D tentatively TRBD2 (5 bases). Trimming cost V 3 bases and J 10 bases, with 16 bases left between them. Per germline, CDR1 DFQATT and CDR2 SNEGSKA (reference sequence). This CDR3 has 13 amino acids. The DNA of the CDR3 is TGCAGTGCTAGTTTAACAGCCGAGGGTATTCAGTACTTC. Amino acids: CSASLTAEGIQYF.

Details on this clonotype: One end of the junction is discordant with germline, which a read error may explain. The chain couples TRBV5-1 to TRBJ2-1, with 10 bases that match TRBD2. The CDR3 extends over 16 amino acids. CDR1 is SGHRS, CDR2 YFSETQ, per germline. CDR3 amino acids: CASSLQREGTYNELYF. The DNA of the CDR3 is TGCGCCAGCAGCCTACAGCGGGAGGGTACTTACAATGAGCTGTACTTC. Together with reference TRBV5-1 and TRBJ2-1, the CDR3 gives the full variable domain: KAGVTQTPRYLIKTRGQQVTLSCSPISGHRSVSWYQQTPGQGLQFLFEYFSETQRNKGNFPGRFSGRQFSNSRSEMNVSTLELGDSALYLCASSLQREGTYNELYFGPGTRLTVL.

This clonotype showed up just a few times. This rearrangement joins TRBV4-3 to TRBJ2-1; TRBD2 matches 9 bases. The germline gives CDR1 LGHNA, CDR2 YSLEER. J gave up 6 bases and V 2 bases, and 5 bases lay outside the gene matches. The length of the CDR3 is 15 residues. The CDR3 protein is CASSQNPLAGNEQFF. The CDR3 DNA reads TGCGCCAGCAGCCAAAACCCACTAGCGGGCAATGAGCAGTTCTTC.

The chain employs TRBV20-1 and TRBJ1-1; possible D gene TRBD1, 6 bases. The V gene's germline CDR1 is DFQATT and CDR2 SNEGSKA (reference sequence). The CDR3 is 15 amino acids. V was trimmed by 3 bases and J by 4 bases, leaving 18 bases between them. The CDR3 coding sequence is TGCAGTGCTAGCAGGGGTGGGGGCGTCATCACTGAAGCTTTCTTT. Translated, it gives CSASRGGGVITEAFF.

This chain connects TRBV2 to TRBJ2-5; D is unresolved. The end of the DNA is better explained by TRBJ2-7, so the J call may be wrong. The CDR3 consists of 11 residues. In germline, CDR1 is SNHLY, CDR2 FYNNEI. The CDR3 protein is CASELDYEQYF. In DNA, the CDR3 is TGTGCCAGCGAGTTAGATTACGAGCAGTACTTC.

The chain links TRBV15 to TRBJ2-5; 9 nucleotides agree with TRBD1. This CDR3 is built from 16 residues. CDR1 and CDR2 (germline): LNHNV, YYDKDF (reference sequence). V shed 2 bases, J shed 11 bases, and the junction held 15 bases outside the gene matches. The CDR3 bases are TGTGCCACCAGCAGATATCCGGGACAGGGTAGCGAGGAGCAGTACTTC. Protein: CATSRYPGQGSEEQYF.